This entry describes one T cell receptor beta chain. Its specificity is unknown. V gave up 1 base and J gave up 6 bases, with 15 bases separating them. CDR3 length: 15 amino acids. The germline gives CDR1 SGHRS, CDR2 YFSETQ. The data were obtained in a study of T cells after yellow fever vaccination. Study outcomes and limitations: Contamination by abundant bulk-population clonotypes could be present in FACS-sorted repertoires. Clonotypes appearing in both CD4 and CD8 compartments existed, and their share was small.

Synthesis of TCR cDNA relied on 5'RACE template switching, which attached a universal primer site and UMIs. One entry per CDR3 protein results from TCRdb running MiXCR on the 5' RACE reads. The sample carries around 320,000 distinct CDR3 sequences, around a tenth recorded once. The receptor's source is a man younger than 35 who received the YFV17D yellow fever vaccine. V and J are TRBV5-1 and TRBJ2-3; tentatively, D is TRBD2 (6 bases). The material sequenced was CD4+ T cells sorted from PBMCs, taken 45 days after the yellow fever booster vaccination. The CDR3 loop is CASSLSGSREDTQYF. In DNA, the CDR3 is TGCGCCAGCAGCTTGTCGGGGTCACGGGAGGATACGCAGTATTTT.